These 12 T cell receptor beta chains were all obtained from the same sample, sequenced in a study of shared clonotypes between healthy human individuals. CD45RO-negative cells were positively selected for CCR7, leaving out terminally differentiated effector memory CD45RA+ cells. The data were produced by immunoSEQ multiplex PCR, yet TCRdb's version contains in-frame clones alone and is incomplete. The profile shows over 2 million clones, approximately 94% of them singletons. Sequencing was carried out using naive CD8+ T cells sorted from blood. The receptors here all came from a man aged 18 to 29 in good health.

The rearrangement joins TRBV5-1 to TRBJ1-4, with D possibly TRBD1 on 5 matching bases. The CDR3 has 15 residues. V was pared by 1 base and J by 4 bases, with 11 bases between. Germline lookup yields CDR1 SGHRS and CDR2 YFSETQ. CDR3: CASSLSGDLNEKLFF. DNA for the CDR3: TGCGCCAGCAGCTTGAGCGGGGACCTTAATGAAAAACTGTTTTTT.

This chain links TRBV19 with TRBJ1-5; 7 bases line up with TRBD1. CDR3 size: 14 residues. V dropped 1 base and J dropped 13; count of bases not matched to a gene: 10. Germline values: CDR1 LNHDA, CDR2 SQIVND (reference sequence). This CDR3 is CASSIVVEGQSQHF. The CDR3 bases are TGTGCCAGTAGTATAGTTGTAGAGGGACAGTCGCAGCATTTT.

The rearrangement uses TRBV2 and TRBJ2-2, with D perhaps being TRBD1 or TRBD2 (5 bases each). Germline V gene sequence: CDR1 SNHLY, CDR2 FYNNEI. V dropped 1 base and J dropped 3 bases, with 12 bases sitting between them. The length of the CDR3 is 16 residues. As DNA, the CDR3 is TGTGCCAGCAGTGAAGAGCTGCAGGGAGACACCGGGGAGCTGTTTTTT. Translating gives CASSEELQGDTGELFF.

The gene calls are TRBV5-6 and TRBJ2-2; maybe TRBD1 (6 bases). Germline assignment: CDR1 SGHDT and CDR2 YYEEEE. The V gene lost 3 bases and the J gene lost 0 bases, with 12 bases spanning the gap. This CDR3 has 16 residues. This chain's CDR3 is CASSYTGWANTGELFF. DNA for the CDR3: TGTGCCAGCAGCTATACAGGGTGGGCGAACACCGGGGAGCTGTTTTTT.

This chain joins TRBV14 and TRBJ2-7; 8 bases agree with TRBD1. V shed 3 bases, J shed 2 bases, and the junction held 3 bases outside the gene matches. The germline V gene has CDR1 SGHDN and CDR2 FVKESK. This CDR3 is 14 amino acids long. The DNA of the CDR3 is TGTGCCAGCAGCCATGGACAGGGTACCTACGAGCAGTACTTC. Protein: CASSHGQGTYEQYF.

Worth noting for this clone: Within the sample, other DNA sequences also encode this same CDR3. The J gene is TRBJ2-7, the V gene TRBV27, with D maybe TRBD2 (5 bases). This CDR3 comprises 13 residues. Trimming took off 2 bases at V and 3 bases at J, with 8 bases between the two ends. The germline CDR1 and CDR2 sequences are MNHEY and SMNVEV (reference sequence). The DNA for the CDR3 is TGTGCCAGCAGTTTAGAGGGAAACTACGAGCAGTACTTC. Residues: CASSLEGNYEQYF.

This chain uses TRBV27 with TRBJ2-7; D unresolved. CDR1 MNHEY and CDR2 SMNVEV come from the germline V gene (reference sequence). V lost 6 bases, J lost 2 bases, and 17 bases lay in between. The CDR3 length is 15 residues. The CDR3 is CASSRVVPVAYEQYF. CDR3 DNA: TGTGCCAGCAGCCGCGTGGTCCCGGTGGCCTACGAGCAGTACTTC.

The CDR3 loop is CASSLAGESSYNEQFF. CDR3 DNA sequence: TGTGCCAGCAGTTTGGCCGGGGAGAGCTCCTACAATGAGCAGTTCTTC. This rearrangement joins TRBV6-5 to TRBJ2-1; possible D gene TRBD2, 5 bases. V shed 4 bases and J shed 0 bases, with 13 bases lying between them. Germline loops: CDR1 MNHEY, CDR2 SVGAGI. The CDR3 sequence is 16 residues long.

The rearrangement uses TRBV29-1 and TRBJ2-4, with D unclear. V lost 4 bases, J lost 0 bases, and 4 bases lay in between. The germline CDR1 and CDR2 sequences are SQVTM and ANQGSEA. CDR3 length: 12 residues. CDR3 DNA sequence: TGCAGCGTTGGAGAAGCCAAAAACATTCAGTACTTC. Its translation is CSVGEAKNIQYF.

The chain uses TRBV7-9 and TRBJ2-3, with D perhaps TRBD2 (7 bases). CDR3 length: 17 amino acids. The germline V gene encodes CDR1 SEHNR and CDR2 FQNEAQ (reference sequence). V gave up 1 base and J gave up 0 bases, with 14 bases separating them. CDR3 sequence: CASSLGVGGPSTDTQYF. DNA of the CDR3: TGTGCCAGCAGCTTAGGCGTGGGGGGGCCCAGCACAGATACGCAGTATTTT.

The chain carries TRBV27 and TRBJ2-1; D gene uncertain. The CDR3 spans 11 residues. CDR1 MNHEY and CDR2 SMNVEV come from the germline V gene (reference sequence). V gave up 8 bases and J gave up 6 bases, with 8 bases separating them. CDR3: CASRNANEQFF. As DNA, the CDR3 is TGTGCCAGCCGAAACGCCAATGAGCAGTTCTTC.

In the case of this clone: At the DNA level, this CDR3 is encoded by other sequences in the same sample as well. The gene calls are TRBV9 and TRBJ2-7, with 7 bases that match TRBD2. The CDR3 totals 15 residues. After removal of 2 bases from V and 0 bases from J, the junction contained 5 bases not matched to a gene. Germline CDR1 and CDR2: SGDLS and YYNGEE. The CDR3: CASSVASGYSYEQYF. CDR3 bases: TGTGCCAGCAGCGTGGCTAGCGGATACTCCTACGAGCAGTACTTC.